These 30 T cell receptor beta chains were sequenced from one sample in a study of T cells in Graves' hyperthyroidism and ophthalmopathy. RNA transcripts provided the source from which TCR beta CDR3 regions were amplified. A set of HTBI primers served as the primers for a first-round RT-PCR of the TCR CDR3. MiXCR was run by TCRdb on the multiplex PCR reads, yielding one entry per CDR3 protein. The sample includes under 350,000 distinct CDR3 sequences, 12% to 15% seen only once; the top ten take roughly 35%. Sequenced input: blood. These receptor sequences come from a woman in her forties with Graves' ophthalmopathy.

This clonotype was recorded at least ten times. The chain uses TRBV6-1 and TRBJ2-3; D not resolved. Trimming removed 0 bases from V and 2 bases from J, with 9 bases in between. Germline lookup yields CDR1 MNHNS and CDR2 SASEGT. CDR3 size: 15 residues. The CDR3: CASSEANGYTDTQYF. For the CDR3, the DNA is TGTGCCAGCAGTGAAGCGAACGGGTACACAGATACGCAGTATTTT.

In this sample, this clonotype turned up many times. The rearrangement links TRBV5-1 to TRBJ1-5; TRBD1 aligns across 8 bases. Germline values: CDR1 SGHRS, CDR2 YFSETQ. The CDR3 length is 15 residues. V trimming: 4 bases; J trimming: 0 bases; junction bases outside the gene matches: 3. The CDR3 nucleotides are TGCGCCAGCAGCCGGACAGGGAGTAGCAATCAGCCCCAGCATTTT. Translating gives CASSRTGSSNQPQHF.

The table lists this clonotype with a few counts. The V gene is TRBV6-1, the J gene TRBJ1-1; 7 bases fit TRBD1. V gave up 8 bases and J gave up 9 bases; unmatched junction bases: 9. From germline, CDR1 is MNHNS and CDR2 SASEGT. The CDR3 spans 12 residues. DNA of the CDR3: TGTGCCAGCGCCGACAGGGCCCTTAAAGCTTTCTTT. It encodes CASADRALKAFF.

This clonotype was seen many times. The V call is TRBV28, the J call TRBJ2-7; 8 nucleotides match TRBD2. V lost 5 bases to trimming and J lost 4 bases; unmatched junction nucleotides: 10. This CDR3 spans 15 amino acids. CDR1 and CDR2 (germline): MDHEN, SYDVKM. CDR3 sequence reads: CASSRAGAGMYEQYF. CDR3 coding DNA: TGTGCCAGCAGTCGAGCGGGAGCTGGAATGTACGAGCAGTACTTC.

This clonotype was observed many times. The chain has TRBV30 and TRBJ2-5; 7 bases line up with TRBD2. J lost 1 base, V lost 8 bases, and 7 bases had no gene match. Germline V lookup: CDR1 GTSNPN, CDR2 SVGIG (reference sequence). The CDR3 has 13 residues. The CDR3 coding sequence is TGTGCCAGTACTAGCGAGAGCCAAGAGACCCAGTACTTC. Its protein product is CASTSESQETQYF.

This clonotype came up many times. V is TRBV6-1 and J is TRBJ2-3; 10 nucleotides line up with TRBD2. V trimming: 0 bases; J trimming: 3 bases; junction bases outside the gene matches: 6. The germline CDR1 and CDR2 sequences are MNHNS and SASEGT. This CDR3 comprises 17 residues. CDR3 loop: CASSEAERGGWTDTQYF. The CDR3, as DNA: TGTGCCAGCAGTGAAGCAGAGCGGGGGGGCTGGACAGATACGCAGTATTTT.

This clonotype was detected many times. The CDR3: CASTPPISGANVLTF. The CDR3 DNA reads as TGTGCCAGCACCCCCCCCATTTCTGGGGCCAACGTCCTGACTTTC. The chain carries TRBV2 and TRBJ2-6; unclear D gene. Trimming took 7 bases from V and 1 from J, leaving 11 bases between them. This CDR3 spans 15 amino acids. Germline loops: CDR1 SNHLY, CDR2 FYNNEI.

The table lists this clonotype with a count of one. This clone may be a read error of a much larger clone one base away. This chain joins TRBV12-3 or TRBV12-4 and TRBJ1-6; D not resolved. The V gene lost 3 bases and the J gene lost 8 bases, with 5 bases spanning the gap. The CDR3 loop spans 12 amino acids. Here the CDR3 DNA reads TGTGCCAGCAGTTTTGAAGATTCACCCCTCCACTTT. Amino acid sequence: CASSFEDSPLHF.

The sample holds a few counts of this clonotype. The chain uses TRBV4-1 and TRBJ1-1; D possibly corresponds to TRBD1 (5 bases). The CDR3 runs 15 residues. V was shortened by 8 bases and J by 4 bases, with 20 bases between the two germline ends. In germline, CDR1 is MGHRA, CDR2 YSYEKL. The CDR3 protein is CASSTRTGSGTEAFF. CDR3 coding DNA: TGCGCCAGCTCGACCCGCACAGGTTCAGGCACTGAAGCTTTCTTT.

This clonotype was seen ten or more times. The chain links TRBV11-2 to TRBJ1-5; perhaps TRBD1 as D (6 bases). The CDR3 totals 14 residues. Trimming cost V 5 bases and J 4 bases, with 12 bases left between them. CDR1 SGHAT and CDR2 FQNNGV come from the germline V gene. CDR3 sequence: CASSRAGVNQPQHF. CDR3 in DNA: TGTGCCAGCAGCAGGGCAGGGGTAAATCAGCCCCAGCATTTT.

This clonotype was recorded at least ten times. The chain couples TRBV3-1 to TRBJ2-5; no clear D gene. The CDR3 has 15 residues. V gave up 0 bases and J gave up 1 base, with 9 bases separating them. The germline gives CDR1 LGHDT, CDR2 YNNKEL (reference sequence). CDR3 bases: TGTGCCAGCAGCCAAGATTTGCGGATCCAAGAGACCCAGTACTTC. Translating it yields CASSQDLRIQETQYF.

This sequence joins TRBV29-1 and TRBJ2-3, with 7 bases lining up with TRBD1. Germline V gene sequence: CDR1 SQVTM, CDR2 ANQGSEA. The junction had 14 bases not matched to a gene; V was cut back by 6 bases and J by 2 bases. The CDR3 totals 16 residues. This CDR3 reads CSVRGSRDSDTDTQYF. CDR3 sequence (DNA): TGCAGCGTCCGCGGAAGCAGGGACAGCGACACAGATACGCAGTATTTT.

This clonotype was observed a handful of times. The genes are TRBV5-1 and TRBJ2-1; a weak D match, TRBD2 (5 bases). The CDR3 sequence is 13 residues long. The germline V gene has CDR1 SGHRS and CDR2 YFSETQ. Deletions cut 6 bases from V and 2 bases from J, with 9 bases between. The CDR3 here is CASNGITYNEQFF. The CDR3 region has the DNA TGCGCCAGCAACGGGATTACCTACAATGAGCAGTTCTTC. Filled out from reference TRBV5-1 and TRBJ2-1, the complete variable domain reads KAGVTQTPRYLIKTRGQQVTLSCSPISGHRSVSWYQQTPGQGLQFLFEYFSETQRNKGNFPGRFSGRQFSNSRSEMNVSTLELGDSALYLCASNGITYNEQFFGPGTRLTVL.

This clonotype was counted a few times. This rearrangement joins TRBV19 to TRBJ2-4; 10 nucleotides align to TRBD1. The CDR3 covers 16 residues. V lost 4 bases, J lost 9 bases, and 12 bases stayed unmatched. Germline V gene lookup returns CDR1 LNHDA and CDR2 SQIVND (reference sequence). CDR3 residues: CASSTSRQGAKVIQYF. The CDR3 bases are TGTGCCAGTAGTACCTCCCGACAGGGGGCTAAGGTCATTCAGTACTTC.

The rearrangement links TRBV29-1 to TRBJ2-3; 16 positions agree with TRBD2. With V trimmed by 6 bases and J by 2 bases, 8 bases remained unmatched. Germline V gene sequence: CDR1 SQVTM, CDR2 ANQGSEA. The CDR3 is 17 residues long. The CDR3: CSVESGTSGRDTDTQYF. The CDR3 nucleotides are TGCAGCGTAGAGTCGGGGACTAGCGGGAGGGACACAGATACGCAGTATTTT.

This clonotype was detected ten times or more. The chain employs TRBV12-3 or TRBV12-4 and TRBJ2-7; TRBD1 is a possible D gene (5 bases). Between the trimmed V and J ends, which lost 5 bases and 0 bases, there was a span of 11 bases. This CDR3 comprises 14 residues. CDR3 amino acids: CASSPTGNSYEQYF. The DNA of the CDR3 is TGTGCCAGCAGTCCTACAGGAAACTCCTACGAGCAGTACTTC.

Concerning this clonotype: A much larger clone lies a single base off, so this may be a read error. The CDR3 nucleotides are TGTGCCAGCAGTCTGGAGGGCCCCGCCTACAATGAGCAGTACTTC. Protein: CASSLEGPAYNEQYF. V and J are TRBV27 and TRBJ2-1, with D tentatively TRBD2 (6 bases). The closer fit of TRBJ2-7 to the DNA end suggests the J call may be wrong. There are 15 residues in the CDR3. Germline V gives CDR1 MNHEY, CDR2 SMNVEV (reference sequence).

To note about this clonotype: Possible read error: a much larger clone is one base away. The chain is built from TRBV20-1 and TRBJ1-1, with D possibly TRBD1 on 5 matching bases. V was cut by 5 bases and J by 3 bases, with 19 bases left in between. CDR3 size: 15 residues. CDR1 is DFQATT and CDR2 is SNEGSKA in the germline V gene (reference sequence). CDR3 in amino acids: CSAGGGGGGDTEAFF. DNA for the CDR3: TGCAGTGCTGGGGGGGGTGGGGGAGGGGACACTGAAGCTTTCTTT.

This clonotype has ten or more counts. The chain employs TRBV12-3 or TRBV12-4 and TRBJ2-1; D unclear. The V and J ends lost 6 bases and 0 bases respectively, with 6 bases between them. This CDR3 comprises 13 residues. The CDR3, as DNA: TGTGCCAGCAGCCCTACCTCCTACAATGAGCAGTTCTTC. This sequence encodes CASSPTSYNEQFF.

This clonotype occurred many times. The chain is built from TRBV2 and TRBJ1-2; unclear D gene. Between the trimmed V and J ends, which lost 0 bases and 2 bases, there was a span of 13 bases. There are 16 residues in the CDR3. Germline loops: CDR1 SNHLY, CDR2 FYNNEI. The CDR3 spells CASSEAPGLFNYGYTF. Written as DNA, the CDR3 is TGTGCCAGCAGTGAAGCGCCCGGCCTTTTCAACTATGGCTACACCTTC.

This clonotype appeared many times. The chain uses TRBV12-3 or TRBV12-4 and TRBJ2-7; TRBD2 matches at 7 bases. The CDR3 is 13 residues long. V lost 7 bases and J lost 1; bases outside the gene matches: 4. CDR3 amino acids: CASKRGGSYEQYF. The CDR3 nucleotides read TGTGCCAGCAAACGCGGGGGATCCTACGAGCAGTACTTC.

This clonotype was picked up many times. The chain has TRBV2 and TRBJ2-1; TRBD2 might be the D (6 bases). V was trimmed by 6 bases and J by 1 base, leaving 10 bases between them. The CDR3 is 14 residues long. Germline CDR1 and CDR2: SNHLY and FYNNEI. CDR3 nucleotide sequence: TGTGCCAGCAGCGGGAGCTGGTCCTACAATGAGCAGTTCTTC. Protein sequence: CASSGSWSYNEQFF. Variable domain in full (rest from reference TRBV2 and TRBJ2-1): EPEVTQTPSHQVTQMGQEVILRCVPISNHLYFYWYRQILGQKVEFLVSFYNNEISEKSEIFDDQFSVERPDGSNFTLKIRSTKLEDSAMYFCASSGSWSYNEQFFGPGTRLTVL.

The rearrangement links TRBV18 to TRBJ2-2; 9 bases fit TRBD2. This CDR3 is 17 amino acids long. V lost 3 bases and J lost 0; bases outside the gene matches: 5. Per the germline V gene, CDR1 is KGHSH and CDR2 is LQKENI. CDR3 nucleotide sequence: TGTGCCAGCTCACCCTTTAGCGGGAGAACGAACACCGGGGAGCTGTTTTTT. Translation: CASSPFSGRTNTGELFF.

This clonotype has ten or more counts. V gene TRBV28 combines with J gene TRBJ1-2; D is undetermined. The CDR3 covers 14 residues. Germline loops: CDR1 MDHEN, CDR2 SYDVKM. V lost 6 bases and J 5 bases, leaving 16 bases between the germline ends. The CDR3 nucleotides read TGTGCCAGCAGCCGCGTGGAGGGAGGATATGGCTACACCTTC. Protein sequence: CASSRVEGGYGYTF.

V usage is TRBV4-2 and J usage is TRBJ2-4, with a possible D match to TRBD1 (5 bases). Germline assignment: CDR1 LGHNA and CDR2 YNFKEQ. Trimming took off 2 bases at V and 5 bases at J, with 10 bases between the two ends. The CDR3 has 14 residues. The CDR3 protein is CASSQRGVENIQYF. In nucleotides, the CDR3 is TGTGCCAGCAGCCAAAGGGGCGTCGAAAACATTCAGTACTTC.

This clonotype appeared a few times. The chain has TRBV11-2 and TRBJ2-6, with D possibly matching TRBD1 (5 bases). Germline-derived CDR1 and CDR2 are SGHAT and FQNNGV. Trimming pared 3 bases from V and 6 bases from J, leaving 12 bases between. CDR3 length: 15 residues. CDR3 sequence (DNA): TGTGCCAGCAGCTTGGAACAGGTGTTGGCCAACGTCCTGACTTTC. It is translated as CASSLEQVLANVLTF. The variable domain in full, with the rest retrieved from reference TRBV11-2 and TRBJ2-6, is EAGVAQSPRYKIIEKRQSVAFWCNPISGHATLYWYQQILGQGPKLLIQFQNNGVVDDSQLPKDRFSAERLKGVDSTLKIQPAKLEDSAVYLCASSLEQVLANVLTFGAGSRLTVL.

This clonotype was counted many times. The chain employs TRBV20-1 and TRBJ2-1, with D possibly called TRBD1 or TRBD2 (6 bases each). The CDR3 runs to 15 residues. CDR1 and CDR2 from the germline V gene are DFQATT and SNEGSKA (reference sequence). V lost 6 bases and J 2 bases, leaving 17 bases between the germline ends. CDR3 loop: CSALGGGNPYNEQFF. As DNA, the CDR3 is TGCAGTGCCTTGGGGGGCGGAAATCCCTACAATGAGCAGTTCTTC.

Worth noting for this clonotype: A much larger clone lies one base from this, so it may be a read error. The rearrangement links TRBV7-6 to TRBJ2-7; 8 bases fit TRBD1. V was clipped by 3 bases and J by 3 bases; unmatched bases: 4. The CDR3 is 14 residues long. Germline CDR1 and CDR2: SGHVS and FNYEAQ. The DNA of the CDR3 is TGTGCCAGCAGCTTGGACAGGGCAAACTACGAGCAGTACTTC. Amino acid sequence: CASSLDRANYEQYF.

This clonotype came up a few times. The chain links TRBV12-3 or TRBV12-4 to TRBJ2-1; 8 bases agree with TRBD1. This CDR3 region has 17 residues. The V gene end was trimmed by 1 base and the J gene end by 0 bases; junction bases not matched to a gene: 5. The CDR3 here is CASSLGTGRISYNEQFF. The CDR3 DNA is TGTGCCAGCAGTTTAGGGACAGGGAGGATCTCCTACAATGAGCAGTTCTTC.

V is TRBV30 and J is TRBJ2-7, with D unresolved. CDR1 is GTSNPN, CDR2 SVGIG, per germline (reference sequence). CDR3 length equals 13 residues. The V and J ends lost 3 bases and 4 bases respectively, with 13 bases between them. The CDR3 DNA follows: TGTGCCTGGAGGGCCGCTCATGCGTACGAGCAGTACTTC. It translates to CAWRAAHAYEQYF.